These T cell receptor beta chains were read from a single sample in a study of identical twins. TCRdb re-called the 5' RACE reads with MiXCR, one entry per CDR3 protein. The table includes fewer than 350,000 distinct CDR3 sequences, approximately 8.5% detected once. Another study also made use of these data, one on yellow fever vaccine responses in identical twins.

Specimen: memory (CD45RO+) T cells sorted from blood. These receptor sequences come from a woman younger than 30 in good health. Both conserved end residues are part of each CDR3. The order of the fields is D gene, V gene, clone size, J gene, CDR3 DNA, CDR3 protein. A D gene is named only where the DNA matches it firmly. Clone size, where shown, is once, few, many, or a class for clones that have expanded.

.	TRBV12-3/TRBV12-4	many	TRBJ1-2	TGTGCCAGCACGAACCAGGGGTGGGATGGCTACACCTTC	CASTNQGWDGYTF
TRBD1	TRBV20-1	many	TRBJ1-2	TGCAGTGCAGGACAGGGGATCGGGTATGGCTACACCTTC	CSAGQGIGYGYTF
.	TRBV5-1	many	TRBJ1-1	TGCGCCAGCAGCCCCAACGTAGACACTGAAGCTTTCTTT	CASSPNVDTEAFF
TRBD2	TRBV9	few	TRBJ2-7	TGTGCCAGCAGCCCCCGGCCTAGCGGCTTTAGCTCCTACGAGCAGTACTTC	CASSPRPSGFSSYEQYF
.	TRBV19	many	TRBJ2-1	TGTGCCAGTAAAGGGGGATTATTCTACAATGAGCAGTTCTTC	CASKGGLFYNEQFF
TRBD1	TRBV20-1	.	TRBJ2-4	TGCAGTGCTTATCCGGGACAGGGGAACAAAAACATTCAGTACTTC	CSAYPGQGNKNIQYF
.	TRBV2	few	TRBJ1-2	TGTGCCAGCAGTGAACAAGGTGATCGCTACACCTTC	CASSEQGDRYTF
.	TRBV28	.	TRBJ2-5	TGTGCCAGCAGAGAAGGGCCCAGATTGTGCTTC	CASREGPRLCF
TRBD2	TRBV6-6	many	TRBJ2-5	TGTGCCAGCAGTTACTTGGGTAGCGGGAAGGAGACCCAGTACTTC	CASSYLGSGKETQYF
.	TRBV7-8	many	TRBJ2-1	TGTGCCAGCAGCCCGAGTGGAGGCGGGACCTACAATGAGCAGTTCTTC	CASSPSGGGTYNEQFF
TRBD2	TRBV3-1	many	TRBJ2-1	TGTGCCAGCAGCCCGTCGGGAGGGCCCGGTGAGCAGTTCTTC	CASSPSGGPGEQFF
.	TRBV27	few	TRBJ1-1	TGTGCCAGCAGTTTAAATAGGGGTAATGTGAACACTGAAGCTTTCTTT	CASSLNRGNVNTEAFF
.	TRBV11-1	many	TRBJ2-1	TGTGCCGCCGGGTGGGGTTCGTGGAGCAATGAGCAGTTCTTC	CAAGWGSWSNEQFF
TRBD1	TRBV29-1	many	TRBJ1-4	TGCAGCGTTGGGGACAGGGCTGAAAAACTGTTTTTT	CSVGDRAEKLFF
TRBD1	TRBV15	.	TRBJ1-4	TGTGCCACCAGCAGAGGGACAGGGAGGGAAAAACTGTTTTTT	CATSRGTGREKLFF
.	TRBV18	few	TRBJ2-5	TGTGCCAGCTCATCTCTAGGGGCAGAGACCCAGTACTTC	CASSSLGAETQYF
.	TRBV2	.	TRBJ2-7	TGTGCCAGCCGCTATCAGCCGACGAACGAGCAGTACTTC	CASRYQPTNEQYF
.	TRBV4-1	few	TRBJ1-1	TGCGCCAGCAGACCCAACCTGGACAAGAACACTGAAGCTTTCTTT	CASRPNLDKNTEAFF
TRBD2	TRBV24-1	few	TRBJ2-5	TGTGCCACCAGTGATGCTAGACTAGCGGGAGCACGGGAGACCCAGTACTTC	CATSDARLAGARETQYF
TRBD2	TRBV7-8	few	TRBJ2-2	TGTGCCAGCAGCTTAGCTAGCGGGGGGGTAGGGACCGGGGAGCTGTTTTTT	CASSLASGGVGTGELFF
.	TRBV20-1	many	TRBJ2-7	TGCAGTGCTAGTTCAGATACCTACGAGCAGTACTTC	CSASSDTYEQYF
.	TRBV5-6	many	TRBJ2-1	TGTGCCAGCAGCTTGGAGCTCAGCTACCACAATGAGCAGTTCTTC	CASSLELSYHNEQFF
TRBD1	TRBV10-3	.	TRBJ2-6	TGTGCCATCGCGATAGGGGGCACCGACTCTGGGGCCAACGTCCTGACTTTC	CAIAIGGTDSGANVLTF